These 24 T cell receptor beta chains were all obtained from the same sample, sequenced in a study of response to subunit inactivated influenza vaccine. TCRdb redid the calling of the RT-PCR reads with MiXCR, one entry per CDR3 protein. The sample contains about 780,000 distinct CDR3 sequences, around a sixth of which appear only once. The source material was PBMCs from blood, sampled roughly 5 days after vaccination. These receptors originate from a man aged 50-60 years who received an inactivated influenza vaccine.

This clonotype occurred a few times. The J gene is TRBJ2-5, the V gene TRBV28; 10 bases match TRBD2. The CDR3 has 18 amino acids. V lost 5 bases and J lost 4; bases outside the gene matches: 16. Germline lookup yields CDR1 MDHEN and CDR2 SYDVKM. The CDR3 here is CASSGGFGAGGLRETQYF. The DNA of the CDR3 is TGTGCCAGCAGTGGGGGTTTTGGAGCGGGGGGGCTTCGAGAGACCCAGTACTTC.

The CDR3 is CASSLNPERGAPYEQYF. Here the CDR3 DNA reads TGTGCCAGCAGCTTAAATCCGGAGCGGGGGGCACCCTACGAGCAGTACTTC. V usage is TRBV11-2 and J usage is TRBJ2-7; 9 bases fit TRBD2. Germline V gene sequence: CDR1 SGHAT, CDR2 FQNNGV. The CDR3 consists of 17 residues. J gave up 2 bases and V 2 bases, and 10 bases lay outside the gene matches.

CDR3 bases: TGTGCCAGCAGTGAGTCAGGGGCGAACACCATATATTTT. Translation gives CASSESGANTIYF. The chain is built from TRBV12-3 or TRBV12-4 and TRBJ1-3, with a tentative D call TRBD1 (6 bases). V lost 5 bases to trimming and J lost 7 bases, with 12 bases between them. The length of the CDR3 is 13 residues.

The chain employs TRBV6-1 and TRBJ2-3; D might be TRBD1 (6 bases). V lost 10 bases, J lost 9 bases, and 20 bases lay in between. This CDR3 spans 13 amino acids. Germline V gene data show CDR1 as MNHNS and CDR2 as SASEGT. CDR3 sequence: CATSKTGFGTQYF. The CDR3 nucleotides read TGTGCCACCAGCAAAACAGGGTTTGGGACGCAGTATTTT.

This sequence joins TRBV18 and TRBJ1-1, with 9 bases fitting TRBD1. This CDR3 is 17 amino acids long. V lost 5 bases and J lost 7; bases outside the gene matches: 17. CDR1 and CDR2 (germline): KGHSH, LQKENI. The CDR3 nucleotides are TGTGCCAGCTCAAATATGAACCCGGGACAGGGATATGGTGAAGCTTTCTTT. This codes for CASSNMNPGQGYGEAFF.

This sequence joins TRBV7-9 and TRBJ2-2; D may be TRBD1 or TRBD2 (6 bases each). Trimming removed 8 bases at V and 5 bases at J, with 15 bases between. The germline V gene encodes CDR1 SEHNR and CDR2 FQNEAQ (reference sequence). The CDR3 has 14 amino acids. The CDR3 spells CASLRGGRTGELFF. In nucleotides, the CDR3 is TGTGCCAGCCTCAGGGGAGGAAGGACCGGGGAGCTGTTTTTT.

This clonotype was found a few times. The genes are TRBV12-3 or TRBV12-4 and TRBJ2-1, with D possibly TRBD2 on 6 matching bases. The CDR3 sequence is 14 residues long. V lost 8 bases and J lost 6, with 17 bases in between. The DNA of the CDR3 is TGTGCCAGCGGAGGGGTCTCTTATGGCAATGAGCAGTTCTTC. This gives the protein CASGGVSYGNEQFF.

This clonotype was counted only a few times. The gene calls are TRBV5-1 and TRBJ2-1; 12 positions match TRBD2. V lost 3 bases, J lost 0 bases, and 7 bases stayed unmatched. From germline, CDR1 is SGHRS and CDR2 YFSETQ. CDR3 length: 18 residues. The CDR3 DNA reads as TGCGCCAGCAGCTCCTACTTACTAGCGGGGGGCTCCTACAATGAGCAGTTCTTC. Its translation: CASSSYLLAGGSYNEQFF. Full variable domain (remainder filled in from reference TRBV5-1 and TRBJ2-1): KAGVTQTPRYLIKTRGQQVTLSCSPISGHRSVSWYQQTPGQGLQFLFEYFSETQRNKGNFPGRFSGRQFSNSRSEMNVSTLELGDSALYLCASSSYLLAGGSYNEQFFGPGTRLTVL.

The table lists this clonotype with many counts. This chain uses TRBV6-1 with TRBJ2-1; perhaps TRBD2 as D (6 bases). The germline gives CDR1 MNHNS, CDR2 SASEGT. This CDR3 has 14 residues. The V and J ends lost 6 bases and 0 bases respectively, with 9 bases between them. The CDR3 DNA sequence: TGTGCCAGCAGACGGGGGAGCTCCTACAATGAGCAGTTCTTC. Translated: CASRRGSSYNEQFF.

The J gene is TRBJ1-2, the V gene TRBV6-5, with 9 bases matching TRBD1. The V and J ends lost 2 bases and 8 bases, in that order; junction bases with no gene match: 12. The CDR3 has 16 residues. Germline V CDR1 and CDR2: MNHEY, SVGAGI. Written as DNA, the CDR3 is TGTGCCAGCAGTTACCTTGGACAGGGGAAAGTGGGGGGCTACACCTTC. Amino acids: CASSYLGQGKVGGYTF.

This chain uses TRBV4-2 with TRBJ1-6; D call uncertain. There are 14 residues in the CDR3. Germline CDR1 LGHNA, CDR2 YNFKEQ. Trimming removed 0 bases at V and 8 bases at J, with 8 bases between. CDR3 residues: CASSQDLRDSPLHF. The CDR3, as DNA: TGTGCCAGCAGCCAAGATCTCCGTGATTCACCCCTCCACTTT.

There are a few counts of this clonotype. The chain recombines TRBV6-7 with TRBJ2-4, with 10 bases fitting TRBD2. TRBV6-7 is an ORF; its function is uncertain. The CDR3 is made up of 18 amino acids. Trimming cost V 2 bases and J 1 base; bases outside gene matches: 8. CDR3 coding DNA: TGTGCCAGCAGTTACCAGCGGGGGGGGGATTGGGCCAAAAACATTCAGTACTTC. Translating gives CASSYQRGGDWAKNIQYF.

The chain couples TRBV6-2 or TRBV6-3 to TRBJ2-1; 12 nucleotides line up with TRBD2. CDR1 is MNHEY, CDR2 SVGEGT, per germline. Trimming at V came to 6 bases and at J to 6 bases, leaving 12 bases not matched to a gene. The CDR3 has 17 residues. The DNA for the CDR3 is TGTGCCAGCAGCCTAGGATCTAGCGGGAGGGTCCCCAATGAGCAGTTCTTC. Encoded protein: CASSLGSSGRVPNEQFF.

The chain uses TRBV29-1 and TRBJ2-4; a possible D gene is TRBD1 (5 bases). The CDR3 loop spans 13 amino acids. Germline V CDR1 and CDR2: SQVTM, ANQGSEA. The V gene lost 5 bases and the J gene lost 12 bases, with 20 bases spanning the gap. Here the CDR3 DNA reads TGCAGCGTTAAAATCCAGGGTTTATCATCTCAGTACTTC. Translating it yields CSVKIQGLSSQYF.

The V and J genes are TRBV2 and TRBJ2-5; possibly TRBD1 for D (6 bases). Trimming removed 8 bases at V and 5 bases at J, with 12 bases between. This CDR3 is 12 amino acids long. Germline CDR1 and CDR2: SNHLY and FYNNEI. CDR3 amino acids: CASSQGPETQYF. CDR3 in DNA: TGTGCCAGCTCACAGGGCCCGGAGACCCAGTACTTC.

The chain has TRBV12-3 or TRBV12-4 and TRBJ2-1; D tentatively fits TRBD1 or TRBD2 (5 bases each). V gave up 6 bases and J gave up 5 bases, with 11 bases separating them. CDR3 length equals 13 residues. As DNA, the CDR3 is TGTGCCAGCAGGGCGGTGGGGGACAATGAGCAGTTCTTC. Translated, it gives CASRAVGDNEQFF.

The rearrangement uses TRBV24-1 and TRBJ2-7, with D perhaps given as TRBD1 or TRBD2 (5 bases each). Trimming shortened V by 5 bases and J by 6 bases, and 13 bases separated the two germline ends. Germline CDR1 and CDR2: KGHDR and SFDVKD. The CDR3 consists of 13 residues. The CDR3, as DNA: TGTGCCACCAGTGTGACTGGGGGTAGCGAGCAGTACTTC. It encodes CATSVTGGSEQYF.

Only a few counts were recorded for this clonotype. The V call is TRBV7-2, the J call TRBJ2-1, with 12 positions matching TRBD2. CDR1 is SGHTA, CDR2 FQGNSA, per germline. The V and J ends lost 5 bases and 6 bases, in that order; junction bases with no gene match: 5. CDR3 size: 15 residues. The CDR3 DNA is TGTGCCAGCAGCCCTAGCGGGAGGGCCGTCAATGAGCAGTTCTTC. Translated, it gives CASSPSGRAVNEQFF.

The sample holds a few counts of this clonotype. The chain uses TRBV20-1 and TRBJ2-5; 8 bases fit TRBD1. The germline CDR1 and CDR2 sequences are DFQATT and SNEGSKA (reference sequence). The ends lost 3 bases at V and 13 bases at J; junction bases unmatched: 25. The CDR3 consists of 17 residues. The CDR3 loop is CSASSRGPRRGGSPVYF. The CDR3 region has the DNA TGCAGTGCTAGTTCCAGGGGGCCGCGGCGGGGAGGATCCCCGGTGTACTTC.

This clonotype was picked up a small number of times. V and J are TRBV4-1 and TRBJ2-3; 7 positions agree with TRBD1. Germline V gives CDR1 MGHRA, CDR2 YSYEKL. V trimming: 2 bases; J trimming: 2 bases; junction bases outside the gene matches: 10. This CDR3 is 17 amino acids long. In DNA form, the CDR3 reads TGCGCCAGCAGCCAAACCGGGACAGCTTATGACACAGATACGCAGTATTTT. Amino acid sequence: CASSQTGTAYDTDTQYF.

This chain connects TRBV6-2 or TRBV6-3 to TRBJ2-3; D unresolved. The germline CDR1 and CDR2 sequences are MNHEY and SVGEGT. CDR3 length: 15 amino acids. Trimming cost V 6 bases and J 0 bases, with 13 bases left between them. The chain's CDR3 is CASSSPRGSTDTQYF. CDR3 DNA: TGTGCCAGCAGCTCCCCCCGTGGGAGCACAGATACGCAGTATTTT.

This clonotype was counted only a few times. This chain links TRBV20-1 with TRBJ1-2; no definite D call. CDR1 and CDR2 from the germline V gene are DFQATT and SNEGSKA (reference sequence). V was clipped by 1 base and J by 8 bases, with 11 bases between them. The CDR3 loop spans 12 amino acids. The CDR3 DNA reads as TGCAGTGCTAGAGCTCTTTCACAGGGCTACACCTTC. Its protein product is CSARALSQGYTF.

This clonotype has ten or more counts. The gene calls are TRBV4-3 and TRBJ1-1; perhaps TRBD1 as D (5 bases). Trimming removed 4 bases at V and 10 bases at J, with 16 bases between. CDR1 and CDR2 from the germline V gene are LGHNA and YSLEER. The CDR3 is made up of 13 amino acids. The CDR3 loop reads CASSPTRDQIAFF. The CDR3 DNA reads TGCGCCAGCAGCCCAACCCGGGACCAGATAGCTTTCTTT.

This clonotype was seen only once. The chain joins TRBV5-1 to TRBJ2-1, with TRBD2 matching 7 bases. The V segment lost 0 bases and the J segment 0 bases; nucleotides outside the gene matches: 9. This CDR3 has 18 amino acids. CDR1 is SGHRS, CDR2 YFSETQ, per germline. The CDR3 DNA sequence: TGCGCCAGCAGCTTGGCCGGTGCGGGGGACTTCTCCTACAATGAGCAGTTCTTC. Translation: CASSLAGAGDFSYNEQFF.